The sequence of this T cell receptor beta chain was determined in a study of blood T cells in healthy people across ages. The study, taken as a whole, reports: Age showed a roughly linear inverse relationship with TCR beta diversity per million T cells. The study found more naive CD4+ cells and higher diversity in long-lived than aged donors.

Trimming left V 6 bases short and J 3 bases short, with 8 bases between. Germline values: CDR1 MDHEN, CDR2 SYDVKM. The CDR3 extends over 12 amino acids. For the second PCR, which ran for roughly 6 to 12 cycles, a sample-barcoded 5' primer and a J-beta primer mix were used. TCRdb fed the 5' RACE reads into MiXCR, producing one record per CDR3 protein. Among around 1,000,000 distinct CDR3 sequences listed, 20% to 25% were seen once. This clonotype occurred a few times. What it recognizes is unknown. Those donating, healthy Caucasian individuals from Russia, were aged about 6 to 100. These data are also associated with another study on T cells of mothers and their children. In that study: Slightly higher overlap, not significant, was seen in related mother-child pairs than in unrelated pairs.

The sequenced material came from blood. This chain links TRBV28 with TRBJ2-5, with D uncertain. This clonotype was obtained from a girl aged 2 to 10 in good health. The CDR3 protein is CASRTDEETQYF. CDR3 bases: TGTGCCAGCAGGACCGATGAAGAGACCCAGTACTTC.